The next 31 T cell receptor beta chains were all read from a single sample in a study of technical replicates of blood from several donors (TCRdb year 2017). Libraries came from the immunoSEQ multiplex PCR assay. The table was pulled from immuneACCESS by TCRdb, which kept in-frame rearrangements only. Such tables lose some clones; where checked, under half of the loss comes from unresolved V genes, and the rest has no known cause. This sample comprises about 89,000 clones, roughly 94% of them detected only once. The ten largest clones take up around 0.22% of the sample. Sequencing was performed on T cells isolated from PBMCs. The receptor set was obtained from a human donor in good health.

CDR3 sequence: CASSYSADRRGSPLHF. CDR3 DNA sequence: TGTGCCAGCAGTTACTCAGCCGACAGGCGCGGTTCACCCCTCCACTTT. The V call is TRBV6-5, the J call TRBJ1-6; a weak D match, TRBD1 (6 bases). The germline V gene has CDR1 MNHEY and CDR2 SVGAGI. V was trimmed by 0 bases and J by 9 bases, leaving 15 bases between them. This CDR3 has 16 residues.

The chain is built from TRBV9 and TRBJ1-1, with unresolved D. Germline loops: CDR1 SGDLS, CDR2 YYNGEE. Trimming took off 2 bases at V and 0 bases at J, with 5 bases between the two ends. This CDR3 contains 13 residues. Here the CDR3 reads CASSVHMNTEAFF. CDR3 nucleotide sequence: TGTGCCAGCAGCGTCCACATGAACACTGAAGCTTTCTTT.

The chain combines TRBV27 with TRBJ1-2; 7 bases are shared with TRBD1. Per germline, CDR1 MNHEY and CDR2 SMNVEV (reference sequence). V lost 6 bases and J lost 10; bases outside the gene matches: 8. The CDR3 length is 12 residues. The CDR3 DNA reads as TGTGCCAGCAGCCCAGGGGGTCACTTCTACACCTTC. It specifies CASSPGGHFYTF.

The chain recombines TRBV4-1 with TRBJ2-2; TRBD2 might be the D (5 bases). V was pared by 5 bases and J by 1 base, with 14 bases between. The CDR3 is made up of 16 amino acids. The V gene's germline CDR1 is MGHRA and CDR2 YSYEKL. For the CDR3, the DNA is TGCGCCAGCAGCTCCCGGTTACGGGGGAACACCGGGGAGCTGTTTTTT. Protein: CASSSRLRGNTGELFF.

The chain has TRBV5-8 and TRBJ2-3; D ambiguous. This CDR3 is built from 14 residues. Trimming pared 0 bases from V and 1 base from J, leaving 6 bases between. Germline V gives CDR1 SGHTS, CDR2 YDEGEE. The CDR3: CASSLDPGTDTQYF. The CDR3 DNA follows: TGTGCCAGCAGCTTGGATCCTGGCACAGATACGCAGTATTTT.

The CDR3 reads CASGGVDNANTGELFF. In DNA form, the CDR3 reads TGTGCCAGCGGGGGGGTAGACAACGCGAACACCGGGGAGCTGTTTTTT. The J gene is TRBJ2-2, the V gene TRBV28, with TRBD2 matching 7 bases. CDR3 size: 16 residues. V was clipped by 8 bases and J by 0 bases; unmatched bases: 9. The germline gives CDR1 MDHEN, CDR2 SYDVKM.

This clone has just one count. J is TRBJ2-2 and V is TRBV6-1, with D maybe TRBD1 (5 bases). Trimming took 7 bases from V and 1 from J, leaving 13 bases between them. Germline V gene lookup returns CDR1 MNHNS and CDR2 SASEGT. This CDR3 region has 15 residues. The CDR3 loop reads CASTAIDRNTGELFF. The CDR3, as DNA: TGTGCCAGCACCGCCATCGACAGGAACACCGGGGAGCTGTTTTTT.

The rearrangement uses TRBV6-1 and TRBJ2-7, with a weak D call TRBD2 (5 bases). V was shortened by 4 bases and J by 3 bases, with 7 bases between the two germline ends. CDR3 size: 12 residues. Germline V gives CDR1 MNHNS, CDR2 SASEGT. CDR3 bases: TGTGCCAGCAGTGTGAGCGGCTACGAGCAGTACTTC. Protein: CASSVSGYEQYF.

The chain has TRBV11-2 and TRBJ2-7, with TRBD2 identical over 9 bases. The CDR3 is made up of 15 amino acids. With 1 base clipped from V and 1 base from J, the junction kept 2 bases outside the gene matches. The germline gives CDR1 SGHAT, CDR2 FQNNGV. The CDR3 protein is CASSLGLAASYEQYF. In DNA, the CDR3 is TGTGCCAGCAGCTTAGGACTAGCGGCATCCTACGAGCAGTACTTC.

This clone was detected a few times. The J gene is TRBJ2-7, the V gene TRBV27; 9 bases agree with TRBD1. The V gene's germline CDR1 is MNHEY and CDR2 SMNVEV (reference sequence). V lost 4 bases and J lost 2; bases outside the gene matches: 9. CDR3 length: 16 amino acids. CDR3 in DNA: TGTGCCAGCAGTTCTCCAACAGGGGGCGTCCCCTACGAGCAGTACTTC. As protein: CASSSPTGGVPYEQYF.

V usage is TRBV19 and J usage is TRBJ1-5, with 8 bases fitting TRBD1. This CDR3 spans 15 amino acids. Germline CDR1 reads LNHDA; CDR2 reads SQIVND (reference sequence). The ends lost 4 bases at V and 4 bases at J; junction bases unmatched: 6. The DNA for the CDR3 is TGTGCCAGTAGTAACTCTAGGACAGGGAATCAGCCCCAGCATTTT. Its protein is CASSNSRTGNQPQHF.

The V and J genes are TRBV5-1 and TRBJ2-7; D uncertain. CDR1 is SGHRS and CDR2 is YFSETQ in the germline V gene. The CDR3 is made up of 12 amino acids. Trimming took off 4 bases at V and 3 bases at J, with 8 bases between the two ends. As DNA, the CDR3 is TGCGCCAGCAGCCTAGAATTCTACGAGCAGTACTTC. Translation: CASSLEFYEQYF.

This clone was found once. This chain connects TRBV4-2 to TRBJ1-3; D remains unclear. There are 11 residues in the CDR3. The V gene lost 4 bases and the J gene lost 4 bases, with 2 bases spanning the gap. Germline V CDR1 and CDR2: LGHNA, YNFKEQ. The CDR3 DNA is TGTGCCAGCAGCCCGGGAAACACCATATATTTT. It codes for CASSPGNTIYF.

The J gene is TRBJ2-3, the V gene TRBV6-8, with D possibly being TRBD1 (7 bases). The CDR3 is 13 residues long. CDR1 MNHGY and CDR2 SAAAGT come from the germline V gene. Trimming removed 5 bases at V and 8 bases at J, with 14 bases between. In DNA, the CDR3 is TGTGCCAGCAGTCCCCCCCAGGGGGGTACGCAGTATTTT. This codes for CASSPPQGGTQYF.

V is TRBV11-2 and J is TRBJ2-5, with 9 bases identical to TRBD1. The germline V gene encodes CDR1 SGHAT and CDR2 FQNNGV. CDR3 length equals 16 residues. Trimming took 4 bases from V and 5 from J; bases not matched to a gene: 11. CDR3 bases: TGTGCCAGCAGCTCGCCGGGACAGGGAAGCTGGGAGACCCAGTACTTC. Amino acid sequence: CASSSPGQGSWETQYF.

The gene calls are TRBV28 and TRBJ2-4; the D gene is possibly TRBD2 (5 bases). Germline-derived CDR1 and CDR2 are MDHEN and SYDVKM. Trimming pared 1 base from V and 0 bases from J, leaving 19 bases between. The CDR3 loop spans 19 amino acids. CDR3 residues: CASSLLGVRTDLAKNIQYF. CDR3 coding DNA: TGTGCCAGCAGTTTATTGGGTGTGCGGACGGACTTAGCCAAAAACATTCAGTACTTC.

The CDR3 nucleotides are TGTGCCAGCTCACCAGACAGTTCCGAGCAGTACTTC. Translating it yields CASSPDSSEQYF. The J gene is TRBJ2-7, the V gene TRBV18; the D gene is possibly TRBD1 (5 bases). V was pared by 2 bases and J by 6 bases, with 8 bases between. CDR3 length: 12 residues. Germline V gene sequence: CDR1 KGHSH, CDR2 LQKENI.

CDR3 in DNA: TGTGCCAGCAGCAGGGCCCCCACAGATACGCAGTATTTT. This codes for CASSRAPTDTQYF. V usage is TRBV28 and J usage is TRBJ2-3, with D maybe TRBD1 (5 bases). CDR1 and CDR2 from the germline V gene are MDHEN and SYDVKM. This CDR3 comprises 13 residues. V lost 6 bases and J 2 bases, leaving 9 bases between the germline ends. Based on the CDR3 plus reference TRBV28 and TRBJ2-3, the full variable domain is DVKVTQSSRYLVKRTGEKVFLECVQDMDHENMFWYRQDPGLGLRLIYFSYDVKMKEKGDIPEGYSVSREKKERFSLILESASTNQTSMYLCASSRAPTDTQYFGPGTRLTVL.

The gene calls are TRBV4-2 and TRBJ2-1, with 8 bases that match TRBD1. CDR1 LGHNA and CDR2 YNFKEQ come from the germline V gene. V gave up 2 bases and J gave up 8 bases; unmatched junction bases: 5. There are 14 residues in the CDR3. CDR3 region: CASSQRGQEDEQFF. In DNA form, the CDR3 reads TGTGCCAGCAGCCAACGGGGACAGGAGGATGAGCAGTTCTTC.

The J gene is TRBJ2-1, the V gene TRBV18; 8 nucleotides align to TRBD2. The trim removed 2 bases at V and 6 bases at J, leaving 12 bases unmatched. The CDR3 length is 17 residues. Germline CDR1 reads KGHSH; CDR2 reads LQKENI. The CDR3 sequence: CASSPFEGAGVSNEQFF. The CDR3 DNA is TGTGCCAGCTCACCATTCGAGGGAGCGGGGGTGTCCAATGAGCAGTTCTTC.

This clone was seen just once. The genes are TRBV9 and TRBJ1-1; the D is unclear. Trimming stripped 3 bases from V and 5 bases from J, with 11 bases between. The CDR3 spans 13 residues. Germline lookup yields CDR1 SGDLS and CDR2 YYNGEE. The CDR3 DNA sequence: TGTGCCAGCAGCGAGCCGGCGGGGACTGAAGCTTTCTTT. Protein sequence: CASSEPAGTEAFF.

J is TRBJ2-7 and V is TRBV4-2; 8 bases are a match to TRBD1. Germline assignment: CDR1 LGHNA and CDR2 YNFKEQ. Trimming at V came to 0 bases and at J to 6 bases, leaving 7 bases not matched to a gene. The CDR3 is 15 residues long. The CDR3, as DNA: TGTGCCAGCAGCCAAGAGGACAGGGTCAGGATCGAGCAGTACTTC. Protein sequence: CASSQEDRVRIEQYF.

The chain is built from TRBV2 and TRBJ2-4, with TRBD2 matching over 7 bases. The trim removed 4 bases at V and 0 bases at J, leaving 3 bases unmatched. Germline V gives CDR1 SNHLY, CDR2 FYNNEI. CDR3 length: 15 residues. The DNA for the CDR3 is TGTGCCAGCAGTGCGCGACTAGCAGCCAAAAACATTCAGTACTTC. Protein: CASSARLAAKNIQYF. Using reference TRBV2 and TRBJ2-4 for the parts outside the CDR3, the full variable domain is EPEVTQTPSHQVTQMGQEVILRCVPISNHLYFYWYRQILGQKVEFLVSFYNNEISEKSEIFDDQFSVERPDGSNFTLKIRSTKLEDSAMYFCASSARLAAKNIQYFGAGTRLSVL.

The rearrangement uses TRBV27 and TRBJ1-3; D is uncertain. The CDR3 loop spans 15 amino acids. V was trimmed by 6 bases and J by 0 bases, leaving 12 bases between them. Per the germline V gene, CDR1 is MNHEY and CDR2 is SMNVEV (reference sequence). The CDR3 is CASRAGGLSGNTIYF. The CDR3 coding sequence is TGTGCCAGCAGGGCGGGCGGCCTCTCTGGAAACACCATATATTTT.

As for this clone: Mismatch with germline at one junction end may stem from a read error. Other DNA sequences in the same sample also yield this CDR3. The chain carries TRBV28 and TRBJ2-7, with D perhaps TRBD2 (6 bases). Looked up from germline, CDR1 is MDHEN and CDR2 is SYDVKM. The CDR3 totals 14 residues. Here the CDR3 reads CASSRRGGSYEQYF. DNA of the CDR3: TGTGCCAGCAGTCGGAGGGGCGGCTCCTACGAGCAATACTTC.

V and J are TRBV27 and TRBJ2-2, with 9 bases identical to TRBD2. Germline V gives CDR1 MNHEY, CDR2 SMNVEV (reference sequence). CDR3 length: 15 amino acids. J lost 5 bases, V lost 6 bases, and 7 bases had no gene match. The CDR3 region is CASRPPGLATGELFF. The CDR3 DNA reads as TGTGCCAGCAGACCTCCGGGACTAGCTACCGGGGAGCTGTTTTTT.

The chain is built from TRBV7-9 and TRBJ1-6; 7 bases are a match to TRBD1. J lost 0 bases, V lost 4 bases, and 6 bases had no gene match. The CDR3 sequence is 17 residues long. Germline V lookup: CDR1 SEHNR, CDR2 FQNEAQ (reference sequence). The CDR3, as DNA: TGTGCCAGCAGCTCCTTGGACAGGAGCTCCTATAATTCACCCCTCCACTTT. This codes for CASSSLDRSSYNSPLHF.

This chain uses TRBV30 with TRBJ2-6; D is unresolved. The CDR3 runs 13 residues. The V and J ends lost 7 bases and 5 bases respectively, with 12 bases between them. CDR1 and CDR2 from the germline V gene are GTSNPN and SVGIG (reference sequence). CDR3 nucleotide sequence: TGTGCCTTAAGCGCCTCCCGGGCCAACGTCCTGACTTTC. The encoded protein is CALSASRANVLTF.

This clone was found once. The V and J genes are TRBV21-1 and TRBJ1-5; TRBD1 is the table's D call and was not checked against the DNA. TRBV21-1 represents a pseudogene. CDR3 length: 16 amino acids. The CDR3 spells CASSKRNRGPTQPQHF. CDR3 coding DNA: TGTGCCAGCAGCAAACGGAACAGGGGGCCTACTCAGCCCCAGCATTTT.

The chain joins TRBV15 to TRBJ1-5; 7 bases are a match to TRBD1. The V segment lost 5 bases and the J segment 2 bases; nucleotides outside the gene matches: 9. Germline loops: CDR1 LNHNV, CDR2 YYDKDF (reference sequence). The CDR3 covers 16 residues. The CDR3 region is CATSSLLDRGNQPQHF. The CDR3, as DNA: TGTGCCACCAGCTCCCTCTTAGACAGGGGCAATCAGCCCCAGCATTTT.

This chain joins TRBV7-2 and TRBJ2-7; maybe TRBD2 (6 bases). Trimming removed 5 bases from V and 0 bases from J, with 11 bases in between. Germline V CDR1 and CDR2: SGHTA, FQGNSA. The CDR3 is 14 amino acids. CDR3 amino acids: CASSQDYRSYEQYF. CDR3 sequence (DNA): TGTGCCAGCAGCCAGGACTATCGCTCCTACGAGCAGTACTTC. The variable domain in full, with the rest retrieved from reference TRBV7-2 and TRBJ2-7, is GAGVSQSPSNKVTEKGKDVELRCDPISGHTALYWYRQSLGQGLEFLIYFQGNSAPDKSGLPSDRFSAERTGGSVSTLTIQRTQQEDSAVYLCASSQDYRSYEQYFGPGTRLTVT.